Listed here are 17 T cell receptor beta chains from one sample, sequenced in a study of T cell responses to AZD1222 COVID-19 vaccine. Repertoires were generated with immunoSEQ multiplex PCR, while TCRdb's copy carries only in-frame clones and drops some. The profile shows about 84,000 clones, over 75% of them singletons. Sample: peripheral blood, taken 28 days after the second AZD1222 dose. These receptors came from an adult who received the AZD1222 COVID-19 vaccine.

The rearrangement uses TRBV15 and TRBJ1-1, with no clear D. Per germline, CDR1 LNHNV and CDR2 YYDKDF (reference sequence). The CDR3 sequence is 12 residues long. V was cut by 5 bases and J by 2 bases, with 6 bases left in between. For the CDR3, the DNA is TGTGCCACCAGCCGGATAAACACTGAAGCTTTCTTT. Amino acids: CATSRINTEAFF.

The chain uses TRBV28 and TRBJ1-5, with a weak D call TRBD1 (6 bases). V was shortened by 4 bases and J by 7 bases, with 8 bases between the two germline ends. The CDR3 is 12 residues long. Germline assignment: CDR1 MDHEN and CDR2 SYDVKM. CDR3 sequence: CASSSGQQPQHF. The CDR3 region has the DNA TGTGCCAGCAGTTCAGGACAGCAGCCCCAGCATTTT.

The chain combines TRBV9 with TRBJ1-1, with a weak D call TRBD1 (6 bases). V gave up 0 bases and J gave up 8 bases, with 11 bases separating them. This CDR3 has 13 residues. CDR1 SGDLS and CDR2 YYNGEE come from the germline V gene. This CDR3 is CASSVAGGGEAFF. The DNA of the CDR3 is TGTGCCAGCAGCGTAGCGGGGGGGGGCGAAGCTTTCTTT.

The rearrangement links TRBV19 to TRBJ1-4, with D maybe TRBD1 (6 bases). Trimming took off 4 bases at V and 3 bases at J, with 15 bases between the two ends. CDR1 and CDR2 from the germline V gene are LNHDA and SQIVND (reference sequence). The CDR3 loop spans 16 amino acids. The CDR3 nucleotides read TGTGCCAGTAGTACCGGCAAACAGGGACCTAATGAAAAACTGTTTTTT. Translation gives CASSTGKQGPNEKLFF. The complete variable domain, with remaining parts taken from reference TRBV19 and TRBJ1-4, reads DGGITQSPKYLFRKEGQNVTLSCEQNLNHDAMYWYRQDPGQGLRLIYYSQIVNDFQKGDIAEGYSVSREKKESFPLTVTSAQKNPTAFYLCASSTGKQGPNEKLFFGSGTQLSVL.

The chain is built from TRBV24-1 and TRBJ1-2; weak D call: TRBD1 (6 bases). Trimming shortened V by 7 bases and J by 3 bases, and 11 bases separated the two germline ends. Germline V gives CDR1 KGHDR, CDR2 SFDVKD. This CDR3 has 13 residues. The DNA of the CDR3 is TGTGCCACCAGCCAGGACAGCTACTATGGCTACACCTTC. This sequence encodes CATSQDSYYGYTF.

This chain links TRBV7-8 with TRBJ1-2, with D maybe TRBD1 (6 bases). The CDR3 covers 14 residues. Per the germline V gene, CDR1 is SGHVS and CDR2 is FQNEAQ. Trimming left V 5 bases short and J 4 bases short, with 14 bases between. In DNA form, the CDR3 reads TGTGCCAGCAGCCCCCAGACAGGACCCTATGGCTACACCTTC. Translating it yields CASSPQTGPYGYTF. The full variable domain, completed using reference TRBV7-8 and TRBJ1-2, is GAGVSQSPRYKVAKRGQDVALRCDPISGHVSLFWYQQALGQGPEFLTYFQNEAQLDKSGLPSDRFFAERPEGSVSTLKIQRTQQEDSAVYLCASSPQTGPYGYTFGSGTRLTVV.

The sample holds one count of this clone. In DNA form, the CDR3 reads TGTGCCAGCAGCCAAGGGGCAGAAGCGAACACTGAAGCTTTCTTT. Its protein product is CASSQGAEANTEAFF. The chain is built from TRBV3-1 (or the pseudogene TRBV3-2) and TRBJ1-1, with unresolved D. Germline V lookup: CDR1 LGHDT, CDR2 YNNKEL (reference sequence). This CDR3 spans 15 amino acids. V was pared by 1 base and J by 1 base, with 10 bases between.

The chain has TRBV7-2 and TRBJ2-2, with TRBD1 matching over 8 bases. The CDR3 covers 16 residues. Germline values: CDR1 SGHTA, CDR2 FQGNSA. V was pared by 2 bases and J by 2 bases, with 4 bases of the junction left unmatched. The CDR3 protein is CASSLRTGRNTGELFF. The CDR3 DNA is TGTGCCAGCAGCTTAAGGACAGGGCGAAACACCGGGGAGCTGTTTTTT.

V usage is TRBV10-2 and J usage is TRBJ2-3; tentative D call: TRBD1 (6 bases). The germline V gene encodes CDR1 WSHSY and CDR2 SAAADI. V lost 3 bases to trimming and J lost 9 bases, with 13 bases between them. The CDR3 covers 13 residues. The CDR3 spells CASSDPNRETQYF. DNA for the CDR3: TGCGCCAGCAGTGACCCCAACAGGGAAACGCAGTATTTT.

The rearrangement uses TRBV5-1 and TRBJ2-7; D unresolved. Per germline, CDR1 SGHRS and CDR2 YFSETQ. Trimming removed 1 base at V and 2 bases at J, with 10 bases between. CDR3 size: 14 residues. The CDR3 DNA follows: TGCGCCAGCAGCTTGTTCGACCGAACCTACGAGCAGTACTTC. Amino acids: CASSLFDRTYEQYF.

The count of this clone is one. This rearrangement joins TRBV14 to TRBJ2-7; D not certain. This CDR3 spans 13 amino acids. V lost 2 bases and J lost 3, with 8 bases in between. Germline CDR1 and CDR2: SGHDN and FVKESK. The CDR3 DNA follows: TGTGCCAGCAGCCAAATTGGGGTCTACGAGCAGTACTTC. Its translation: CASSQIGVYEQYF.

The chain couples TRBV10-3 to TRBJ1-3, with TRBD1 as a possible D gene (5 bases). V was cut by 0 bases and J by 2 bases, with 17 bases left in between. This CDR3 is 18 amino acids long. CDR1 ENHRY and CDR2 SYGVKD come from the germline V gene. DNA of the CDR3: TGTGCCATCAGTGAGTCGAAAACGGGCTGGGGCCCTGGAAACACCATATATTTT. Its protein product is CAISESKTGWGPGNTIYF.

The chain carries TRBV28 and TRBJ1-4; D perhaps matches TRBD1 (5 bases). The CDR3 runs 17 residues. Germline-derived CDR1 and CDR2 are MDHEN and SYDVKM. V shed 5 bases and J shed 0 bases, with 16 bases lying between them. Here the CDR3 reads CASSTPGLVATNEKLFF. CDR3 bases: TGTGCCAGCAGTACTCCGGGACTAGTTGCAACTAATGAAAAACTGTTTTTT.

This chain connects TRBV28 to TRBJ2-7; maybe TRBD1 (5 bases). V was clipped by 6 bases and J by 2 bases, with 14 bases between them. This CDR3 spans 14 amino acids. CDR1 is MDHEN, CDR2 SYDVKM, per germline. CDR3 sequence reads: CASRGEQVTYEQYF. CDR3 sequence (DNA): TGTGCCAGCAGAGGTGAACAGGTCACCTACGAGCAGTACTTC.

The V call is TRBV4-2, the J call TRBJ1-2; possibly TRBD1 for D (5 bases). There are 12 residues in the CDR3. Trimming removed 1 base from V and 5 bases from J, with 5 bases in between. CDR1 and CDR2 (germline): LGHNA, YNFKEQ. The CDR3 reads CASSQGQYGYTF. The CDR3 DNA is TGTGCCAGCAGCCAAGGACAGTATGGCTACACCTTC.

The J gene is TRBJ1-2, the V gene TRBV29-1; D is perhaps TRBD1 (6 bases). CDR3 length: 15 residues. V lost 7 bases, J lost 6 bases, and 24 bases lay in between. Germline V gives CDR1 SQVTM, CDR2 ANQGSEA. CDR3 loop: CSAKGFDRWANGYTF. CDR3 bases: TGCAGCGCAAAGGGGTTCGACAGGTGGGCCAATGGCTACACCTTC.

The V and J genes are TRBV30 and TRBJ1-6; D is ambiguous. Trimming stripped 4 bases from V and 8 bases from J, with 6 bases between. Germline values: CDR1 GTSNPN, CDR2 SVGIG (reference sequence). The CDR3 is made up of 11 amino acids. CDR3 in DNA: TGTGCCTGGAATTCCCATTCACCCCTCCACTTT. Its protein is CAWNSHSPLHF.